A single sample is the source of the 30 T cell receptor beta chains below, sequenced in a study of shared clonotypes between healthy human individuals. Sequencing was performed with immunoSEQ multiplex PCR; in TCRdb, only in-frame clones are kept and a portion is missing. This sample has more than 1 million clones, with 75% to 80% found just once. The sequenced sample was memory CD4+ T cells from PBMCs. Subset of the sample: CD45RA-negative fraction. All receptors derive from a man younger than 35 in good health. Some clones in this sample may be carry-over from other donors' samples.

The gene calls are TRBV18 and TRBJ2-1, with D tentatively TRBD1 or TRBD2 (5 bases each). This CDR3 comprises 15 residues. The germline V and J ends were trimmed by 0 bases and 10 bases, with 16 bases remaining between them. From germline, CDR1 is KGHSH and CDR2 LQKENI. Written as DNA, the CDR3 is TGTGCCAGCTCACCACCGGGACGGCGGGTGGAGGAGCAGTTCTTC. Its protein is CASSPPGRRVEEQFF.

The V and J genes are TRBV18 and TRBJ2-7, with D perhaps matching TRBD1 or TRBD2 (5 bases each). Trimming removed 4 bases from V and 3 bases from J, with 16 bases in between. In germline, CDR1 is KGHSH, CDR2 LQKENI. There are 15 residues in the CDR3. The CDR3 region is CASSRTGFGGYEQYF. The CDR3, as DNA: TGTGCCAGCTCACGAACCGGCTTTGGGGGCTACGAGCAGTACTTC.

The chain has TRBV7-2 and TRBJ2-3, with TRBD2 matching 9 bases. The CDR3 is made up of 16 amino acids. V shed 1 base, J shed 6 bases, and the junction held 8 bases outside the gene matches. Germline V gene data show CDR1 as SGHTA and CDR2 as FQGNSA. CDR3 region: CASSLGGGRAADTQYF. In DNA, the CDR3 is TGTGCCAGCAGCTTAGGGGGCGGGAGGGCCGCGGATACGCAGTATTTT. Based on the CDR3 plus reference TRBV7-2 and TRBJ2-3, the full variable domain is GAGVSQSPSNKVTEKGKDVELRCDPISGHTALYWYRQSLGQGLEFLIYFQGNSAPDKSGLPSDRFSAERTGGSVSTLTIQRTQQEDSAVYLCASSLGGGRAADTQYFGPGTRLTVL.

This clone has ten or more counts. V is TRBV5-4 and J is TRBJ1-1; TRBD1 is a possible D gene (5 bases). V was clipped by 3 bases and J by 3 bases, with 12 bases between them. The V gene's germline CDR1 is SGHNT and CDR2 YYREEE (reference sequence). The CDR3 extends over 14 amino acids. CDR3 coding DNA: TGTGCCAGCAGCTCCCTGCGAGGGGACACTGAAGCTTTCTTT. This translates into CASSSLRGDTEAFF.

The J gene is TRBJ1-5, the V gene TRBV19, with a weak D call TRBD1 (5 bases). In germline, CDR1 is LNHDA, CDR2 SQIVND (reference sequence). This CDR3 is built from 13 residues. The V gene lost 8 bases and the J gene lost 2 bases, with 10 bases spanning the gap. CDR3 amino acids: CASATGGNQPQHF. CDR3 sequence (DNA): TGTGCCAGTGCTACAGGAGGCAATCAGCCCCAGCATTTT.

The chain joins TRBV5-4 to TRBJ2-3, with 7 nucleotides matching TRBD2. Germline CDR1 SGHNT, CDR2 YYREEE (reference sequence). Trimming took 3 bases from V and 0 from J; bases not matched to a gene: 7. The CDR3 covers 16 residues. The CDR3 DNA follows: TGTGCCAGCAGCTCCCGGACTAGGGAAAGCACAGATACGCAGTATTTT. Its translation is CASSSRTRESTDTQYF. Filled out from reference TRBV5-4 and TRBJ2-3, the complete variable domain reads ETGVTQSPTHLIKTRGQQVTLRCSSQSGHNTVSWYQQALGQGPQFIFQYYREEENGRGNFPPRFSGLQFPNYSSELNVNALELDDSALYLCASSSRTRESTDTQYFGPGTRLTVL.

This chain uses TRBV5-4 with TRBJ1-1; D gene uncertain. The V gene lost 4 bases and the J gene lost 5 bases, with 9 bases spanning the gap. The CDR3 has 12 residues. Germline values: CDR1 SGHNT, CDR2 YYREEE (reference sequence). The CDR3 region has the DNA TGTGCCAGCAGCAGAACAGAGACTGAAGCTTTCTTT. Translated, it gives CASSRTETEAFF.

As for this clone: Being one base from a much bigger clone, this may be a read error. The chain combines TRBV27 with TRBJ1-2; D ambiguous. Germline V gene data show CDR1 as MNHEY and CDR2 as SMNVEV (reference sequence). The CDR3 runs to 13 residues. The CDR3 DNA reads TGTGCCAGCAGCCGGGCGGGTAACTATGGCTGCACCTTC. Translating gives CASSRAGNYGCTF.

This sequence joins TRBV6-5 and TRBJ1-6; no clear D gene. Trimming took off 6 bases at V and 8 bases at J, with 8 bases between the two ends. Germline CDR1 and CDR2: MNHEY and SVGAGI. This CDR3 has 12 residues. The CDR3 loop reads CASSRPHSPLHF. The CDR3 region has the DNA TGTGCCAGCAGCCGACCACATTCACCCCTCCACTTT.

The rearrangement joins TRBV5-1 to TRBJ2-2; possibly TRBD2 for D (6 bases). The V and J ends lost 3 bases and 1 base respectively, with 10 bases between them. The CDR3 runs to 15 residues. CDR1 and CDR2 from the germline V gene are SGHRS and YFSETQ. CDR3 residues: CASSSGGLNTGELFF. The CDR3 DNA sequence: TGCGCCAGCAGCTCCGGGGGTTTGAACACCGGGGAGCTGTTTTTT.

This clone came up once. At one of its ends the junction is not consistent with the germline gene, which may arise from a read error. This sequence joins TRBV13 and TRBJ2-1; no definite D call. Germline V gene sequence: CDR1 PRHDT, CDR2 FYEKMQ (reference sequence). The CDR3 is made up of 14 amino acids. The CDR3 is CASSAATSSNEQFF. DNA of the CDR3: TGTGCCAGCAGCGCCGCGACTTCCTCCAATGAGCAGTTCTTC.

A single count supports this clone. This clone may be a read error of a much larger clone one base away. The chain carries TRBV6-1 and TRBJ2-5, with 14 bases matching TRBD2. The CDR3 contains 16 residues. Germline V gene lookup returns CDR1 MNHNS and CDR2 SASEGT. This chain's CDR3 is CVSSETSGRALETQYF. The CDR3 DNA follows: TGTGTCAGCAGTGAGACTAGCGGGAGGGCCCTAGAGACCCAGTACTTC.

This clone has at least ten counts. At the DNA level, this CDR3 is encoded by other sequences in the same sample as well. CDR3 sequence reads: CASSSHREGNTIYF. CDR3 nucleotides: TGTGCCAGCAGTTCCCACAGGGAGGGAAACACCATATATTTT. V and J are TRBV28 and TRBJ1-3; D may be TRBD1 (6 bases). The germline V gene encodes CDR1 MDHEN and CDR2 SYDVKM. CDR3 length: 14 amino acids. Between the trimmed V and J ends, which lost 4 bases and 4 bases, there was a span of 11 bases.

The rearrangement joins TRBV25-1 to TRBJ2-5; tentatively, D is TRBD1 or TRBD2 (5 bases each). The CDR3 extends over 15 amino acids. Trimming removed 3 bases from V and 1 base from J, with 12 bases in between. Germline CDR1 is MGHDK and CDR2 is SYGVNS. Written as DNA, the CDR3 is TGTGCCAGCAGTGACGCCAGGGAGATCCAAGAGACCCAGTACTTC. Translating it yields CASSDAREIQETQYF.

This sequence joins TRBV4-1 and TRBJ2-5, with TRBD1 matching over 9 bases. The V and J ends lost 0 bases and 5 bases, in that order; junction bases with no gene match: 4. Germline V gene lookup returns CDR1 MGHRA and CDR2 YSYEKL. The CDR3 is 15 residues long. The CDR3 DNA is TGCGCCAGCAGCCAAGAACAGGGGGCTTGGGAGACCCAGTACTTC. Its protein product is CASSQEQGAWETQYF.

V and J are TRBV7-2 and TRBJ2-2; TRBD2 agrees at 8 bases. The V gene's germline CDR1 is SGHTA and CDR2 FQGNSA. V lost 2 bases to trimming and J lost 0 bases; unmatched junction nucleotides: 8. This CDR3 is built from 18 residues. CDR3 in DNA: TGTGCCAGCAGCTTACGGTCATTAGCGGGGACGAACACCGGGGAGCTGTTTTTT. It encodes CASSLRSLAGTNTGELFF.

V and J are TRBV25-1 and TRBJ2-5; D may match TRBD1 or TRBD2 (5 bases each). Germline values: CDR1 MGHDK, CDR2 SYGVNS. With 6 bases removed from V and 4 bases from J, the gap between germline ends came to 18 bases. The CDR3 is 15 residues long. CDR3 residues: CASSLPRGDGETQYF. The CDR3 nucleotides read TGTGCCAGCAGCCTTCCGAGGGGAGATGGAGAGACCCAGTACTTC.

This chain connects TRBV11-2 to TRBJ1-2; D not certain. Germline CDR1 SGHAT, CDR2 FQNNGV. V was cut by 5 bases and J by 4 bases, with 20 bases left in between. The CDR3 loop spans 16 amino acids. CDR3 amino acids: CASSPPTFRPFYGYTF. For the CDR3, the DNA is TGTGCCAGCAGCCCACCGACTTTCCGCCCATTCTATGGCTACACCTTC. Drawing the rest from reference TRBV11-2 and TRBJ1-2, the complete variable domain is EAGVAQSPRYKIIEKRQSVAFWCNPISGHATLYWYQQILGQGPKLLIQFQNNGVVDDSQLPKDRFSAERLKGVDSTLKIQPAKLEDSAVYLCASSPPTFRPFYGYTFGSGTRLTVV.

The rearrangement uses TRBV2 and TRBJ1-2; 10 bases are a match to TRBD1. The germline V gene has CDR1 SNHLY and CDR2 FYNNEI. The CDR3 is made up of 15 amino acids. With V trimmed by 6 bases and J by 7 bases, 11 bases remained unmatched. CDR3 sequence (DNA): TGTGCCAGCAGGGGAGAGGGACAGGGGACGGGTGGCTACACCTTC. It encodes CASRGEGQGTGGYTF.

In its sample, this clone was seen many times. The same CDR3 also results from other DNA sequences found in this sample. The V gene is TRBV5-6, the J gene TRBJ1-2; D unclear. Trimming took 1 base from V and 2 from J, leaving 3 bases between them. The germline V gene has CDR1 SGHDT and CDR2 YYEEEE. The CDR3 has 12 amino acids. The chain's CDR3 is CASSLRNYGYTF. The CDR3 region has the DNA TGTGCCAGCAGCTTGCGGAACTATGGCTACACCTTC.

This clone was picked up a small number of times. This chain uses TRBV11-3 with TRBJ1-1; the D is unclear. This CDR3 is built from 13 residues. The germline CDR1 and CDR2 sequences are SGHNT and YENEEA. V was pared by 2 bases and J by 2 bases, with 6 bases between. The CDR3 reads CASSLQSNTEAFF. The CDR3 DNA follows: TGTGCCAGCAGCTTACAGAGTAACACTGAAGCTTTCTTT.

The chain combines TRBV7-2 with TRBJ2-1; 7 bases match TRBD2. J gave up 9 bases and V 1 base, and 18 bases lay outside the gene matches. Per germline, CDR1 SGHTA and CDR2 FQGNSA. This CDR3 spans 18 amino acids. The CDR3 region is CASSLELSAGVSSPEQFF. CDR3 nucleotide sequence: TGTGCCAGCAGCTTAGAACTCTCGGCGGGAGTGAGTTCCCCTGAGCAGTTCTTC.

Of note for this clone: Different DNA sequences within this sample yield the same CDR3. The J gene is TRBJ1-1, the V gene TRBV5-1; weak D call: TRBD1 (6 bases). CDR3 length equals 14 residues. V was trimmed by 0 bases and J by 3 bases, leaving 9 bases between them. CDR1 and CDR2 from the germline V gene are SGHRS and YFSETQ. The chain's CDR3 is CASSLGQGYTEAFF. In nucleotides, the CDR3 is TGCGCCAGCAGCTTGGGTCAGGGGTACACTGAAGCTTTCTTT.

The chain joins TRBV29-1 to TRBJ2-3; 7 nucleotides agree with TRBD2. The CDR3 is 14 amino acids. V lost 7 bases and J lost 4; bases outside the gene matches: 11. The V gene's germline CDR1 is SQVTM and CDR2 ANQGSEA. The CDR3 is CSGAGGRDADTQYF. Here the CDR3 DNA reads TGCAGCGGGGCGGGCGGGAGAGACGCAGATACGCAGTATTTT.

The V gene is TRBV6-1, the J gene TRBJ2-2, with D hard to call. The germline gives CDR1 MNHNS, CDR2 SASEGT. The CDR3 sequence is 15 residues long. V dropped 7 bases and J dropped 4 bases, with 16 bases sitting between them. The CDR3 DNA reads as TGTGCCAGCAAACCCACAACCCGAGGCACCGGGGAGCTGTTTTTT. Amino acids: CASKPTTRGTGELFF.

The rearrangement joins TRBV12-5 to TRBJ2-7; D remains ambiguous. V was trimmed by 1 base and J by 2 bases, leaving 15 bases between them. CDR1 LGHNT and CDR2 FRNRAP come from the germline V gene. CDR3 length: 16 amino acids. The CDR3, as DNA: TGTGCTAGTGGTTTGGCTAGTTCCGCAGAAACCTACGAGCAGTACTTC. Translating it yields CASGLASSAETYEQYF.

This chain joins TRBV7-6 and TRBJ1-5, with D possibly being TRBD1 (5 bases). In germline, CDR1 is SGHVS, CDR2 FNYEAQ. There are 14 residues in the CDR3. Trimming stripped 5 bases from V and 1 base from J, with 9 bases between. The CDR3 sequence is CASSARDSNQPQHF. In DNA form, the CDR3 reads TGTGCCAGCAGCGCCCGGGACAGCAATCAGCCCCAGCATTTT.

CDR3 coding DNA: TGTGCCACCAGCAACCACCAGGGCCCCGCGTATGGCGGGGAGCTGTTTTTT. Protein: CATSNHQGPAYGGELFF. The J gene is TRBJ2-2, the V gene TRBV15; tentative D call: TRBD1 (5 bases). V lost 4 bases and J lost 7, with 22 bases in between. CDR3 length equals 17 residues. Germline V gene lookup returns CDR1 LNHNV and CDR2 YYDKDF (reference sequence).

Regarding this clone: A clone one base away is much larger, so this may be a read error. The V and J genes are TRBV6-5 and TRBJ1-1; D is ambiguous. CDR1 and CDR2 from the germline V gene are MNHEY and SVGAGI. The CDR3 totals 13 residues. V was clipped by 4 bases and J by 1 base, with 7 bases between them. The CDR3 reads CASSLSENTEAFF. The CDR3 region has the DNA TGTGCCAGCAGTTTGTCCGAGAACACTGAAGCTTTCTTT.

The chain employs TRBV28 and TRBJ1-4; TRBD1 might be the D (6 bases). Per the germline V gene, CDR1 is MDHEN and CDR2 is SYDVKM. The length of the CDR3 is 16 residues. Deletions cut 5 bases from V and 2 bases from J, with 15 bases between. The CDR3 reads CASSIDPQGTNEKLFF. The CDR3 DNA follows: TGTGCCAGCAGTATCGACCCACAGGGTACTAATGAAAAACTGTTTTTT. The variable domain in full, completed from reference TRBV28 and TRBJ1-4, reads DVKVTQSSRYLVKRTGEKVFLECVQDMDHENMFWYRQDPGLGLRLIYFSYDVKMKEKGDIPEGYSVSREKKERFSLILESASTNQTSMYLCASSIDPQGTNEKLFFGSGTQLSVL.